This entry concerns a single T cell receptor beta chain. Antigen: not known. Clones were sequenced by immunoSEQ multiplex PCR, and TCRdb holds only the in-frame ones, with some missing. Among tens of thousands of clones listed, under 70% were seen once. Under the ViraFEST assay, PBMC were stimulated with viral peptide pools so that antigen-specific CD4+ T cells expanded. Sequencing was performed afterwards. Cells that had been cultured for roughly ten days were the source of isolated CD4+ T cells. The vaccine recipients had no prior SARS-CoV-2 infection, with negative nucleocapsid antibodies. A density of about 2 million PBMC per well was used; these cells were cultured with 10 IU/ml IL-2 and roughly 10 ug/ml peptides. It was on days 3 and 7 that half the medium was replaced with IL-2 medium. Trimming left V 7 bases short and J 5 bases short, with 15 bases between. This CDR3 is 13 amino acids long. Germline CDR1 and CDR2: MGHDK and SYGVNS.

This sample stems from a study of vaccination effects on CD4 cells after COVID-19. Study conclusions and caveats: Recruitment yielded few convalescent patients, and the study had no early post-infection timepoints.

V and J are TRBV25-1 and TRBJ2-7, with D possibly matching TRBD2 (5 bases). The sample was CD4+ T cells from PBMCs cultured with SARS-CoV-2 spike peptides, taken before COVID-19 vaccination. This clonotype originated in a human donor who received a COVID-19 vaccine. The CDR3 reads CASTRRNSHEQYF. CDR3 sequence (DNA): TGTGCCAGCACGAGGAGGAATAGCCACGAGCAGTACTTC.